The 20 T cell receptor beta chains below all came from one sample that was sequenced in a study of blood T cell repertoires in COVID-19. Libraries were prepared by immunoSEQ multiplex PCR; TCRdb keeps only in-frame clonotypes and omits some of them. There are 150,000 to 200,000 clones in the sample; around 87% occur only once, and approximately 0.64% lies in the top ten. Sequencing input: peripheral blood. These receptors all stem from a man in his fifties with acute or convalescent COVID-19.

The gene calls are TRBV7-9 and TRBJ2-1; TRBD2 aligns across 12 bases. This CDR3 has 17 amino acids. Germline values: CDR1 SEHNR, CDR2 FQNEAQ (reference sequence). The trim removed 6 bases at V and 1 base at J, leaving 7 bases unmatched. The CDR3 region is CASRARTSGASYNEQFF. DNA of the CDR3: TGTGCCAGCAGGGCGCGGACTAGCGGGGCGTCCTACAATGAGCAGTTCTTC.

This chain links TRBV6-5 with TRBJ2-7; D perhaps matches TRBD1 (6 bases). Trimming removed 6 bases from V and 1 base from J, with 7 bases in between. The CDR3 contains 12 residues. The germline V gene has CDR1 MNHEY and CDR2 SVGAGI. The CDR3 loop reads CASRTGSYEQYF. CDR3 coding DNA: TGTGCCAGCAGGACAGGTTCCTACGAGCAGTACTTC.

Worth noting for this clone: Within the sample, other DNA sequences also encode this same CDR3. The rearrangement joins TRBV5-1 to TRBJ2-7, with 13 bases aligning to TRBD2. The germline V gene has CDR1 SGHRS and CDR2 YFSETQ. With V trimmed by 4 bases and J by 4 bases, 5 bases remained unmatched. The CDR3 consists of 15 residues. CDR3 coding DNA: TGCGCCAGCAGCCCGGGACTAGCGGGAACTTACGAGCAGTACTTC. Protein: CASSPGLAGTYEQYF.

J is TRBJ2-1 and V is TRBV5-1; 14 positions match TRBD2. CDR1 and CDR2 from the germline V gene are SGHRS and YFSETQ. The CDR3 sequence is 17 residues long. V gave up 4 bases and J gave up 4 bases; unmatched junction bases: 7. The CDR3 loop reads CASSKRLAGGLYNEQFF. CDR3 DNA sequence: TGCGCCAGCAGCAAAAGACTAGCGGGGGGGTTGTACAATGAGCAGTTCTTC.

The V gene is TRBV19, the J gene TRBJ1-5, with D tentatively TRBD1 (5 bases). Germline V gene lookup returns CDR1 LNHDA and CDR2 SQIVND (reference sequence). The CDR3 runs to 14 residues. V was trimmed by 5 bases and J by 2 bases, leaving 10 bases between them. CDR3 region: CASSQGFGNQPQHF. The DNA of the CDR3 is TGTGCCAGTAGTCAGGGTTTTGGCAATCAGCCCCAGCATTTT.

The sample holds one count of this clone. The chain carries TRBV19 and TRBJ2-3, with 7 bases fitting TRBD2. Germline CDR1 LNHDA, CDR2 SQIVND (reference sequence). The CDR3 loop spans 14 amino acids. With V trimmed by 4 bases and J by 2 bases, 3 bases remained unmatched. The CDR3 loop is CASSRAGLTDTQYF. CDR3 DNA: TGTGCCAGTAGTAGAGCGGGACTCACAGATACGCAGTATTTT.

The chain links TRBV28 to TRBJ2-1; unclear D gene. Looked up from germline, CDR1 is MDHEN and CDR2 is SYDVKM. This CDR3 spans 19 amino acids. V dropped 3 bases and J dropped 1 base, with 22 bases sitting between them. The CDR3 loop reads CASSFPPAWRLLSYNEQFF. CDR3 nucleotide sequence: TGTGCCAGCAGTTTCCCCCCGGCCTGGCGGCTATTATCCTACAATGAGCAGTTCTTC.

This clone has only one observation. The J gene is TRBJ2-7, the V gene TRBV5-4; D remains ambiguous. The ends were cut back, 4 bases at V and 5 bases at J, with 13 bases in the middle. In germline, CDR1 is SGHNT, CDR2 YYREEE (reference sequence). The CDR3 covers 13 residues. CDR3 DNA: TGTGCCAGCAGCCGAGCCACCGAGGACGAGCAGTACGTC. Translation: CASSRATEDEQYV.

V gene TRBV7-6 combines with J gene TRBJ2-2; 7 nucleotides line up with TRBD1. CDR1 is SGHVS, CDR2 FNYEAQ, per germline. The CDR3 has 17 amino acids. With V trimmed by 5 bases and J by 4 bases, 13 bases remained unmatched. CDR3 in amino acids: CASSPMIRTGPTGELFF. The CDR3 DNA follows: TGTGCCAGCAGCCCCATGATCCGGACAGGACCCACCGGGGAGCTGTTTTTT.

The chain joins TRBV11-2 to TRBJ2-1; D perhaps matches TRBD1 (5 bases). V lost 2 bases and J lost 14, with 19 bases in between. CDR1 and CDR2 (germline): SGHAT, FQNNGV. CDR3 size: 14 residues. The CDR3 DNA reads as TGTGCCAGCAGCTTAAGAGGACAATCTAGAAGGGAGTTCTTC. Translated, it gives CASSLRGQSRREFF.

V usage is TRBV2 and J usage is TRBJ2-2, with D perhaps matching TRBD1 (6 bases). This CDR3 is 16 amino acids long. Trimming took off 4 bases at V and 1 base at J, with 13 bases between the two ends. CDR1 and CDR2 (germline): SNHLY, FYNNEI. The CDR3 is CASSVEGRGNTGELFF. The CDR3 nucleotides are TGTGCCAGCAGTGTCGAGGGCAGGGGGAACACCGGGGAGCTGTTTTTT.

The chain employs TRBV28 and TRBJ1-1; D is ambiguous. The CDR3 extends over 14 amino acids. Trimming removed 5 bases from V and 2 bases from J, with 12 bases in between. Germline lookup yields CDR1 MDHEN and CDR2 SYDVKM. CDR3 region: CASSPPGGNTEAFF. DNA of the CDR3: TGTGCCAGCAGTCCCCCAGGTGGTAACACTGAAGCTTTCTTT.

V usage is TRBV28 and J usage is TRBJ2-3; TRBD1 matches 7 bases. The CDR3 sequence is 13 residues long. Germline assignment: CDR1 MDHEN and CDR2 SYDVKM. The trim removed 3 bases at V and 7 bases at J, leaving 4 bases unmatched. CDR3 nucleotide sequence: TGTGCCAGCAGTTTGGGGACAGCCAATACGCAGTATTTT. Protein sequence: CASSLGTANTQYF.

The chain links TRBV2 to TRBJ1-5; D gene ambiguous. The CDR3 is 14 residues long. Germline V gene sequence: CDR1 SNHLY, CDR2 FYNNEI. V dropped 6 bases and J dropped 1 base, with 10 bases sitting between them. The CDR3 nucleotides are TGTGCCAGCAGCCCTCAACACAGCAATCAGCCCCAGCATTTT. This encodes CASSPQHSNQPQHF.

V and J are TRBV11-2 and TRBJ1-2, with D tentatively TRBD1 (5 bases). Germline V gene lookup returns CDR1 SGHAT and CDR2 FQNNGV. The V gene lost 2 bases and the J gene lost 6 bases, with 16 bases spanning the gap. The CDR3 is 15 amino acids. In DNA, the CDR3 is TGTGCCAGCAGCTTAACCCCTGGGACTATAGATGGCTACACCTTC. This codes for CASSLTPGTIDGYTF. Looking up the rest from reference TRBV11-2 and TRBJ1-2 gives the full variable domain: EAGVAQSPRYKIIEKRQSVAFWCNPISGHATLYWYQQILGQGPKLLIQFQNNGVVDDSQLPKDRFSAERLKGVDSTLKIQPAKLEDSAVYLCASSLTPGTIDGYTFGSGTRLTVV.

The rearrangement links TRBV28 to TRBJ2-2; D perhaps matches TRBD2 (6 bases). The CDR3 spans 18 residues. Trimming stripped 6 bases from V and 1 base from J, with 21 bases between. Germline CDR1 reads MDHEN; CDR2 reads SYDVKM. This CDR3 is CASRRPPGLPQNTGELFF. CDR3 nucleotides: TGTGCCAGCAGGCGTCCCCCGGGACTTCCGCAGAACACCGGGGAGCTGTTTTTT.

V is TRBV11-2 and J is TRBJ1-6; TRBD1 aligns across 8 bases. Germline lookup yields CDR1 SGHAT and CDR2 FQNNGV. CDR3 length equals 14 residues. After removal of 1 base from V and 11 bases from J, the junction contained 4 bases not matched to a gene. CDR3: CASSLGGGQAPLHF. The CDR3 DNA follows: TGTGCCAGCAGCTTAGGCGGGGGACAGGCACCCCTCCACTTT.

This chain connects TRBV6-5 to TRBJ2-5; TRBD1 is a possible D gene (5 bases). Trimming cost V 11 bases and J 2 bases, with 9 bases left between them. CDR3 length: 11 residues. Germline V gene lookup returns CDR1 MNHEY and CDR2 SVGAGI. The CDR3 loop reads CAAQGQETQYF. The CDR3 region has the DNA TGTGCCGCCCAGGGACAAGAGACCCAGTACTTC.

The V gene is TRBV28, the J gene TRBJ1-3; D gene uncertain. Germline loops: CDR1 MDHEN, CDR2 SYDVKM. Between the trimmed V and J ends, which lost 3 bases and 0 bases, there was a span of 9 bases. This CDR3 is built from 15 residues. Written as DNA, the CDR3 is TGTGCCAGCAGTTTGGATCGGAGCTCTGGAAACACCATATATTTT. Amino acid sequence: CASSLDRSSGNTIYF.

This clone has only one observation. The chain joins TRBV20-1 to TRBJ2-5; 11 bases are shared with TRBD2. Germline V lookup: CDR1 DFQATT, CDR2 SNEGSKA (reference sequence). The CDR3 runs to 15 residues. The ends lost 3 bases at V and 1 base at J; junction bases unmatched: 4. As DNA, the CDR3 is TGCAGTGCTAGTGCCGGGACTAGCGGCCAAGAGACCCAGTACTTC. It yields the protein CSASAGTSGQETQYF.